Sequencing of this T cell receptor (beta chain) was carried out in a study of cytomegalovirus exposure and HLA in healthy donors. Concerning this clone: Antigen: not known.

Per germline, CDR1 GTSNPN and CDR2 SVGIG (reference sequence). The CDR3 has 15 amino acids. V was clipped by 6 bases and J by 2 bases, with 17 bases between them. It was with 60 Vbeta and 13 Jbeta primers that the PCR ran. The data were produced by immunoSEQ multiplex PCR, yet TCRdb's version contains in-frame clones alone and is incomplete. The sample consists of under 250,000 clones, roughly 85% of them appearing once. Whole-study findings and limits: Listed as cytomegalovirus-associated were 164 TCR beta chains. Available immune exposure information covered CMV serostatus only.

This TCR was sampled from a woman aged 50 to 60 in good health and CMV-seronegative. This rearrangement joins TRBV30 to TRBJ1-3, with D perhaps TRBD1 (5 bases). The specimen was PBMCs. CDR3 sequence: CACYLPGGTGNTIYF. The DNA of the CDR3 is TGTGCCTGCTACCTCCCCGGGGGAACTGGAAACACCATATATTTT.